Below, one T cell receptor beta chain is given with its context. Its antigen remains unknown. Method: immunoSEQ multiplex PCR; TCRdb's copy keeps in-frame clones and lacks some. Of more than 95,000 clones detected, 75% to 90% appear once; the ten largest clones hold around 10%. These data originate in a study of T cell responses to AZD1222 COVID-19 vaccine. General observations from the study: Spike was spanned by vaccine-associated CD4 TCRs, with dominance at 160-218 and 743-854.

Germline assignment: CDR1 SGHNT and CDR2 YYREEE (reference sequence). This CDR3 has 13 amino acids. Trimming took 1 base from V and 1 from J, leaving 6 bases between them. Material: peripheral blood, obtained on day 0 of MenACWY control vaccination. The chain joins TRBV5-4 to TRBJ2-7, with D tentatively TRBD2 (5 bases). This TCR came from an adult in good health. CDR3 DNA sequence: TGTGCCAGCAGCTTGACGGGGTCCTACGAGCAGTACTTC. This codes for CASSLTGSYEQYF.